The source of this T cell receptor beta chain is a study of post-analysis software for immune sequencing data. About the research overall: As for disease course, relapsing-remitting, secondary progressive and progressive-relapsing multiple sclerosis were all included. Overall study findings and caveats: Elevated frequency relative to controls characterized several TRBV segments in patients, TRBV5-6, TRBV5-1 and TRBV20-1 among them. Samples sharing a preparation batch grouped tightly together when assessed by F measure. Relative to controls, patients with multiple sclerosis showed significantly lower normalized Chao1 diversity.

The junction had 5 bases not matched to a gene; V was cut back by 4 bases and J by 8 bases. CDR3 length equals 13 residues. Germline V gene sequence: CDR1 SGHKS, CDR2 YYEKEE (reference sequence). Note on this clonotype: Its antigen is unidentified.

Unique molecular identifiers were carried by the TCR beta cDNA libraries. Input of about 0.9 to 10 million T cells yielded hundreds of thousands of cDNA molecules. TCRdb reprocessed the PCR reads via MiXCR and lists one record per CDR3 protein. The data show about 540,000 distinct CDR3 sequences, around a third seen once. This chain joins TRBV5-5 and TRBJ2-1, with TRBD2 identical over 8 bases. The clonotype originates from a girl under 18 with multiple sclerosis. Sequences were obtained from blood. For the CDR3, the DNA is TGTGCCAGCAGCCGGGGGGGCCGGCATGAGCAGTTCTTC. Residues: CASSRGGRHEQFF. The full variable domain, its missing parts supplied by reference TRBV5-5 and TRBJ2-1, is DAGVTQSPTHLIKTRGQQVTLRCSPISGHKSVSWYQQVLGQGPQFIFQYYEKEERGRGNFPDRFSARQFPNYSSELNVNALLLGDSALYLCASSRGGRHEQFFGPGTRLTVL.